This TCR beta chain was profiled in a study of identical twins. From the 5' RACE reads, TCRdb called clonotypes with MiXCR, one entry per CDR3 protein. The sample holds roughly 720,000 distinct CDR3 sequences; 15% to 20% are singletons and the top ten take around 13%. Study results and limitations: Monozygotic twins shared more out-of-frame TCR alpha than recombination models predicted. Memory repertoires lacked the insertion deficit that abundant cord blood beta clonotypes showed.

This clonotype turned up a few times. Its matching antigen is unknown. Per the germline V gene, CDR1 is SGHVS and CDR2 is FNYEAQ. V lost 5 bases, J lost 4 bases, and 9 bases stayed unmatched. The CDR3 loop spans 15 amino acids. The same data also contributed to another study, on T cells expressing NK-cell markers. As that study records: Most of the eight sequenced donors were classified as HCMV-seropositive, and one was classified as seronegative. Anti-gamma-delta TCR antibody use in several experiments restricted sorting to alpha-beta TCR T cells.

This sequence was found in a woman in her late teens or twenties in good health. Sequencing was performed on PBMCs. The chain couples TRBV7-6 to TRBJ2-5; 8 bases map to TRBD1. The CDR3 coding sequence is TGTGCCAGCAGCGGACGGACAGGGTTCGGAGAGACCCAGTACTTC. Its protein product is CASSGRTGFGETQYF. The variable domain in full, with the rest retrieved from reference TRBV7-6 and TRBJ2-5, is GAGVSQSPRYKVTKRGQDVALRCDPISGHVSLYWYRQALGQGPEFLTYFNYEAQQDKSGLPNDRFSAERPEGSISTLTIQRTEQRDSAMYRCASSGRTGFGETQYFGPGTRLLVL.